The next 25 T cell receptor beta chains were all read from a single sample in a study of identical twins' blood T cells. TCRdb independently ran MiXCR on the 5' RACE reads; one entry per CDR3 protein. The table lists 300,000 to 400,000 distinct CDR3 sequences, 28% of them singletons. The sequenced sample consisted of PBMCs. The receptors come from a woman aged 18-55 years in good health.

This clonotype was counted only a few times. The CDR3 coding sequence is TGTGCCAGCAGCCGATTAGGTGGGGCCAACGTCCTGACTTTC. Translating gives CASSRLGGANVLTF. The chain is built from TRBV5-6 and TRBJ2-6, with no clear D. Deletions cut 4 bases from V and 3 bases from J, with 8 bases between. The CDR3 length is 14 residues. Germline-derived CDR1 and CDR2 are SGHDT and YYEEEE.

V gene TRBV5-1 combines with J gene TRBJ2-2, with D tentatively TRBD2 (5 bases). The CDR3 runs to 14 residues. With 4 bases removed from V and 5 bases from J, the gap between germline ends came to 12 bases. The germline V gene encodes CDR1 SGHRS and CDR2 YFSETQ. CDR3 region: CASSVTSPTGELFF. The CDR3 coding sequence is TGCGCCAGCAGCGTAACTAGTCCAACCGGGGAGCTGTTTTTT. Looking up the rest from reference TRBV5-1 and TRBJ2-2 gives the full variable domain: KAGVTQTPRYLIKTRGQQVTLSCSPISGHRSVSWYQQTPGQGLQFLFEYFSETQRNKGNFPGRFSGRQFSNSRSEMNVSTLELGDSALYLCASSVTSPTGELFFGEGSRLTVL.

This clonotype was seen a handful of times. The V call is TRBV6-1, the J call TRBJ1-1; no definite D call. Germline-derived CDR1 and CDR2 are MNHNS and SASEGT. The CDR3 spans 15 residues. V was pared by 6 bases and J by 2 bases, with 16 bases between. In DNA, the CDR3 is TGTGCCAGCAGGGGTATCACGACACGTAACACTGAAGCTTTCTTT. Translated: CASRGITTRNTEAFF.

This clonotype appeared a few times. V usage is TRBV20-1 and J usage is TRBJ1-5; weak D call: TRBD1 (6 bases). Germline-derived CDR1 and CDR2 are DFQATT and SNEGSKA (reference sequence). The CDR3 runs 13 residues. Trimming pared 6 bases from V and 3 bases from J, leaving 12 bases between. The DNA for the CDR3 is TGCAGTGCCCCGGACAGCACCAATCAGCCCCAGCATTTT. As protein: CSAPDSTNQPQHF.

V usage is TRBV20-1 and J usage is TRBJ1-3, with D tentatively TRBD1 (6 bases). The CDR3 length is 15 residues. The V end was cut by 6 bases, the J end by 5 bases, with 20 bases between. From germline, CDR1 is DFQATT and CDR2 SNEGSKA (reference sequence). The CDR3 sequence: CSAQVPGQTRNTIYF. For the CDR3, the DNA is TGCAGTGCCCAAGTCCCTGGACAGACCCGAAACACCATATATTTT.

The chain couples TRBV20-1 to TRBJ2-3, with TRBD1 as a possible D gene (5 bases). Trimming shortened V by 4 bases and J by 2 bases, and 10 bases separated the two germline ends. The CDR3 extends over 13 amino acids. Germline CDR1 DFQATT, CDR2 SNEGSKA (reference sequence). CDR3 DNA: TGCAGTGCTATGGGGCAGGCCACAGATACGCAGTATTTT. Protein: CSAMGQATDTQYF.

This clonotype was found a few times. The chain recombines TRBV9 with TRBJ1-2; D not resolved. The CDR3 contains 12 residues. Germline V gene lookup returns CDR1 SGDLS and CDR2 YYNGEE. Trimming pared 0 bases from V and 5 bases from J, leaving 5 bases between. The CDR3: CASSVDGYGYTF. Written as DNA, the CDR3 is TGTGCCAGCAGCGTAGACGGGTATGGCTACACCTTC.

This chain uses TRBV7-9 with TRBJ2-1; no clear D. This CDR3 has 14 amino acids. In germline, CDR1 is SEHNR, CDR2 FQNEAQ (reference sequence). Trimming stripped 1 base from V and 8 bases from J, with 12 bases between. CDR3 region: CASSLVAARDEQFF. CDR3 sequence (DNA): TGTGCCAGCAGCTTAGTAGCAGCTAGGGATGAGCAGTTCTTC.

This clonotype was detected only a few times. The rearrangement joins TRBV18 to TRBJ2-2; D possibly corresponds to TRBD2 (6 bases). With 3 bases removed from V and 2 bases from J, the gap between germline ends came to 16 bases. Germline V gene sequence: CDR1 KGHSH, CDR2 LQKENI. The CDR3 has 17 amino acids. CDR3 DNA sequence: TGTGCCAGCTCACCTAACACGGGACTCCTAAACACCGGGGAGCTGTTTTTT. It translates to CASSPNTGLLNTGELFF.

The gene calls are TRBV5-1 and TRBJ2-2; 7 bases line up with TRBD1. CDR1 SGHRS and CDR2 YFSETQ come from the germline V gene. Trimming removed 0 bases from V and 5 bases from J; junction bases left unmatched: 7. The CDR3 has 16 amino acids. DNA for the CDR3: TGCGCCAGCAGCTTGGGTCCCCCAGGGGGAACCGGGGAGCTGTTTTTT. It specifies CASSLGPPGGTGELFF.

This clonotype was seen a few times. The chain employs TRBV10-1 and TRBJ2-7; TRBD1 is a possible D gene (5 bases). Germline-derived CDR1 and CDR2 are WNHNN and SYGVQD (reference sequence). This CDR3 is 13 amino acids long. The V end lost 6 bases, the J end lost 3 bases, and 12 bases lay between the germline ends. This CDR3 is CASSPGMGYEQYF. Written as DNA, the CDR3 is TGCGCCAGCAGCCCAGGGATGGGCTACGAGCAGTACTTC.

This clonotype was found many times. The CDR3 DNA follows: TGTGCCAGCAGCCAAGTGTACACAGATACGCAGTATTTT. The encoded protein is CASSQVYTDTQYF. This rearrangement joins TRBV14 to TRBJ2-3, with D unresolved. V lost 1 base and J lost 2, with 4 bases in between. The V gene's germline CDR1 is SGHDN and CDR2 FVKESK. The CDR3 length is 13 residues.

V usage is TRBV20-1 and J usage is TRBJ1-3; D is ambiguous. This CDR3 has 14 residues. The germline V gene encodes CDR1 DFQATT and CDR2 SNEGSKA (reference sequence). V dropped 6 bases and J dropped 4 bases, with 16 bases sitting between them. The CDR3 region has the DNA TGCAGTGCCATATCAATCGGCAGAGGAAACACCATATATTTT. It yields the protein CSAISIGRGNTIYF.

This clonotype showed up just a few times. The genes are TRBV3-1 and TRBJ1-2; D may be TRBD1 (5 bases). The germline gives CDR1 LGHDT, CDR2 YNNKEL (reference sequence). The CDR3 is made up of 13 amino acids. The V and J ends lost 2 bases and 11 bases respectively, with 15 bases between them. The CDR3 here is CASSQKRRDSYTF. The DNA for the CDR3 is TGTGCCAGCAGCCAAAAAAGGCGTGACAGTTACACCTTC.

A few counts support this clonotype. V is TRBV30 and J is TRBJ1-5; D is uncertain. From germline, CDR1 is GTSNPN and CDR2 SVGIG (reference sequence). This CDR3 comprises 13 residues. The V end was cut by 2 bases, the J end by 4 bases, with 9 bases between. The CDR3 region is CAWSLTNNQPQHF. The CDR3 bases are TGTGCCTGGAGTCTGACAAATAATCAGCCCCAGCATTTT. The entire variable domain, with the rest obtained from reference TRBV30 and TRBJ1-5, is as follows: SQTIHQWPATLVQPVGSPLSLECTVEGTSNPNLYWYRQAAGRGLQLLFYSVGIGQISSEVPQNLSASRPQDRQFILSSKKLLLSDSGFYLCAWSLTNNQPQHFGDGTRLSIL.

This clonotype was recorded a few times. This chain connects TRBV5-4 to TRBJ1-6; TRBD1 is a possible D gene (5 bases). This CDR3 has 16 amino acids. Germline assignment: CDR1 SGHNT and CDR2 YYREEE (reference sequence). The germline V and J ends were trimmed by 4 bases and 9 bases, with 20 bases remaining between them. Here the CDR3 DNA reads TGTGCCAGCAGCGACGTGACAGTGGCAATGGTTTCACCCCTCCACTTT. It translates to CASSDVTVAMVSPLHF.

This clonotype appeared once. A much larger clone sits a single nucleotide away, making a read error possible. This rearrangement joins TRBV29-1 to TRBJ1-1; D gene ambiguous. Looked up from germline, CDR1 is SQVTM and CDR2 is ANQGSEA. The CDR3 contains 13 residues. The CDR3 nucleotides are TGCAGCGTTGAAGGTCAGTCGAACACTGAAGTTTTCTTT. Translating it yields CSVEGQSNTEVFF.

As for this clonotype: Being one base from a much bigger clone, this may be a read error. The chain carries TRBV20-1 and TRBJ1-6; D is ambiguous. Germline V gene lookup returns CDR1 DFQATT and CDR2 SNEGSKA (reference sequence). This CDR3 comprises 13 residues. The CDR3 DNA is TGCAATGCGGGTGGGTCCTATAATTCACCCCTCCACTTT. It is translated as CNAGGSYNSPLHF.

The chain's CDR3 is CASSLNRLARDSYNEQFF. The CDR3 coding sequence is TGTGCCAGCAGTTTAAACCGACTTGCAAGGGACTCCTACAATGAGCAGTTCTTC. The chain couples TRBV6-6 to TRBJ2-1; D is unresolved. Trimming took 4 bases from V and 0 from J, leaving 19 bases between them. CDR3 length: 18 amino acids. The germline V gene has CDR1 MNHNY and CDR2 SVGAGI (reference sequence).

This chain connects TRBV3-1 to TRBJ2-1, with 9 bases that match TRBD2. With 3 bases clipped from V and 4 bases from J, the junction kept 7 bases outside the gene matches. This CDR3 spans 16 amino acids. Germline-derived CDR1 and CDR2 are LGHDT and YNNKEL (reference sequence). CDR3 in DNA: TGTGCCAGCAGCCAGCTAGCGGGAACAGAGTACAATGAGCAGTTCTTC. Protein product: CASSQLAGTEYNEQFF.

This chain links TRBV6-1 with TRBJ2-7; the D gene is possibly TRBD1 (6 bases). V was trimmed by 4 bases and J by 1 base, leaving 14 bases between them. The CDR3 contains 15 residues. Germline lookup yields CDR1 MNHNS and CDR2 SASEGT. CDR3 amino acids: CASSVGITGSYEQYF. CDR3 DNA sequence: TGTGCCAGCAGTGTGGGAATCACAGGGTCCTACGAGCAGTACTTC.

The chain's CDR3 is CSARMGQNIQYF. The CDR3 region has the DNA TGCAGTGCTAGAATGGGCCAAAACATTCAGTACTTC. The chain carries TRBV20-1 and TRBJ2-4; D remains ambiguous. Germline V gene sequence: CDR1 DFQATT, CDR2 SNEGSKA (reference sequence). CDR3 length equals 12 residues. The V end lost 2 bases, the J end lost 5 bases, and 7 bases lay between the germline ends.

This clonotype was seen ten or more times. V and J are TRBV3-1 and TRBJ2-1; 9 bases fit TRBD1. Germline V gives CDR1 LGHDT, CDR2 YNNKEL (reference sequence). This CDR3 comprises 18 residues. The junction had 6 bases not matched to a gene; V was cut back by 0 bases and J by 0 bases. The CDR3 sequence is CASSQDWRQGVSYNEQFF. DNA of the CDR3: TGTGCCAGCAGCCAAGATTGGAGACAGGGGGTCTCCTACAATGAGCAGTTCTTC.

J is TRBJ2-7 and V is TRBV5-1; D remains ambiguous. In germline, CDR1 is SGHRS, CDR2 YFSETQ. CDR3 size: 9 residues. With 6 bases removed from V and 7 bases from J, the gap between germline ends came to 5 bases. The CDR3 sequence: CASMGEQYF. In DNA form, the CDR3 reads TGCGCCAGCATGGGGGAGCAGTACTTC.

This clonotype was detected a few times. This chain connects TRBV20-1 to TRBJ1-5; a possible D gene is TRBD1 (6 bases). There are 12 residues in the CDR3. CDR1 and CDR2 (germline): DFQATT, SNEGSKA (reference sequence). Trimming removed 7 bases from V and 7 bases from J, with 14 bases in between. CDR3 loop: CSVGGRNQPQHF. The DNA of the CDR3 is TGCAGTGTAGGGGGACGGAACCAGCCCCAGCATTTT.